The 8 T cell receptor beta chains reported below all come from one sample, sequenced in a study of blood T cell repertoires in COVID-19. Using immunoSEQ multiplex PCR, the repertoire was profiled, and TCRdb retains in-frame clones only, with some absent. The top ten hold around 1.8% of the sample, which has 100,000 to 150,000 clones, roughly 69% seen once. The sequenced material came from peripheral blood. The receptors stem from a woman in her 70s with acute or convalescent COVID-19.

The V call is TRBV6-2 or TRBV6-3, the J call TRBJ2-2; 9 positions agree with TRBD2. This CDR3 spans 15 amino acids. V lost 4 bases to trimming and J lost 7 bases; unmatched junction nucleotides: 7. Germline V gives CDR1 MNHEY, CDR2 SVGEGT. The CDR3 sequence: CASSSSGTPSGELFF. CDR3 DNA: TGTGCCAGCAGTTCTAGCGGGACCCCGAGCGGGGAGCTGTTTTTT.

The chain recombines TRBV7-9 with TRBJ2-1; D is uncertain. V gave up 5 bases and J gave up 10 bases, with 6 bases separating them. The CDR3 loop spans 10 amino acids. Looked up from germline, CDR1 is SEHNR and CDR2 is FQNEAQ (reference sequence). The CDR3 here is CASSVREQFF. The CDR3 region has the DNA TGTGCCAGCAGCGTACGGGAGCAGTTCTTC.

This clone was found many times. The rearrangement joins TRBV12-3 or TRBV12-4 to TRBJ2-7; D perhaps matches TRBD2 (6 bases). The germline V and J ends were trimmed by 3 bases and 7 bases, with 13 bases remaining between them. The CDR3 runs 13 residues. CDR3 bases: TGTGCCAGCAGTTTGGCGCTAGCGAGGGAGCAGTACTTC. This gives the protein CASSLALAREQYF.

This clone occurred many times. V usage is TRBV7-9 and J usage is TRBJ1-1, with 7 positions matching TRBD1. This CDR3 is 17 amino acids long. V shed 3 bases, J shed 1 base, and the junction held 11 bases outside the gene matches. The germline V gene encodes CDR1 SEHNR and CDR2 FQNEAQ (reference sequence). The CDR3 region has the DNA TGTGCCAGCAGCTTTAAAGGGCTGGACAGGCCGAACACTGAAGCTTTCTTT. This gives the protein CASSFKGLDRPNTEAFF.

The chain has TRBV15 and TRBJ2-2, with D possibly TRBD2 on 5 matching bases. Germline CDR1 LNHNV, CDR2 YYDKDF (reference sequence). The CDR3 is made up of 16 amino acids. V was trimmed by 0 bases and J by 1 base, leaving 9 bases between them. Written as DNA, the CDR3 is TGTGCCACCAGCAGAGATCGAGGAGGGAACACCGGGGAGCTGTTTTTT. This sequence encodes CATSRDRGGNTGELFF.

V gene TRBV28 combines with J gene TRBJ1-1, with D possibly TRBD1 on 5 matching bases. This CDR3 comprises 14 residues. CDR1 and CDR2 (germline): MDHEN, SYDVKM. V was pared by 3 bases and J by 7 bases, with 15 bases between. For the CDR3, the DNA is TGTGCCAGCAGTTTTGGAAGGGGAGGGAGTGAAGCTTTCTTT. Translating gives CASSFGRGGSEAFF.

This rearrangement joins TRBV3-1 (or the pseudogene TRBV3-2) to TRBJ2-1; 8 bases fit TRBD2. Germline V CDR1 and CDR2: LGHDT, YNNKEL (reference sequence). V lost 7 bases, J lost 8 bases, and 10 bases stayed unmatched. CDR3 length equals 14 residues. CDR3 in DNA: TGTGCCAGCACCCAGGGGCCGACTAGCGATGAGCAGTTCTTC. This translates into CASTQGPTSDEQFF.

V usage is TRBV3-1 (or the pseudogene TRBV3-2) and J usage is TRBJ2-7, with D tentatively TRBD2 (7 bases). V was trimmed by 2 bases and J by 7 bases, leaving 18 bases between them. CDR1 is LGHDT and CDR2 is YNNKEL in the germline V gene (reference sequence). CDR3 length: 15 residues. In nucleotides, the CDR3 is TGTGCCAGCAGCCAAAGGGGGGGACTCAGGGAAGAGCAGTACTTC. Residues: CASSQRGGLREEQYF.